What follows describes a single TCR beta chain. This clonotype was observed a handful of times. Which antigen it targets is not known. Base quality data are lacking; no much larger clone is found one base away. Library prep was done by PCR. Sequencing relied on a NextSeq 500. Bulk TCR libraries were generated as previously described, with the TCR primers listed in Table S5 used. The Qiagen AllPrep DNA/RNA kit was used to purify total RNA. Reads from multiple sequencing runs of the same library were pooled before analysis. The study's processing was this. Reads were retained only if the reads had an exact TCR constant sequence, and the retained reads were trimmed to 150 nt and grouped according to their 12-nt molecular barcodes. Within each barcode group, reads were sub-clustered at a 15% Levenshtein threshold, and quality-weighted consensus sequences were built per RNA molecule. Non-functional sequences were excluded, and lower-count sequences lying one edit away from another sequence were also excluded. Barcode sub-clusters with fewer than 20% of the maximum read count were removed, based on fitting two negative binomial distributions. The public sequencing data were trimmed at Q25 with fastp and processed into clonotypes with MiXCR by TCRdb, which kept only in-frame beta chains. Rows with a matching CDR3 protein are joined into one entry that keeps the most common DNA and genes. These V and J calls are TCRdb output, not the study's own analysis. Within this sample are 460,000 or so distinct CDR3 sequences, with about a quarter of them counted one time only. The ten largest clones add up to under 0.85% of the sample.

Via the germline V gene, CDR1 is SGHDN and CDR2 FVKESK. The CDR3 numbers 18 residues from cysteine through phenylalanine. CDR3 DNA only is kept here, 54 bases in frame from base 1. Trimming costs V 4 bases and J 6 bases, and their ends lie 25 bases apart. Libraries of naive CD8 T cells were built from anywhere between roughly 17,000 and 1,000,000 sorted cells, with 10%, 30% or 50% of the purified RNA used. On a BD FACSAria II, naive CD8 T cells were FACS-sorted as CD8+CD4-CCR7+CD45RA+ and collected into RLT Plus buffer. Detection sensitivity was tested by spiking Jurkat RNA equal to over 8 TCR copies' worth into samples containing roughly 17,000-1,100,000 naive CD8 T cells. Enrichment of CD8 T cells was done with RosetteSep CD8+ T Cell Enrichment Cocktail plus Ficoll-Paque, and ACK red cell lysis came afterward. This entry belongs to a study of molecular identifiers for immune sequencing clone quantification listed by TCRdb under 2018. Regarding the study in general: For a replicate experiment, RNA from roughly 20,000 or 100,000 naive CD8 T cells was divided into five aliquots, and four of the five aliquots were sequenced. CD8 T cells were used in a methods study to benchmark molecular-identifier clustering-based TCR repertoire sequencing (MIDCIRS) and TCR RNA copy counting.

Overall study results and their limits: When barcode sub-clustering was not used, chimeric consensus sequences inflated TCR diversity, with chimeras reaching as high as 47%. The naive libraries included spiked-in Jurkat TCR RNA (around 10 copies' worth), and this RNA is not part of the donor repertoire. About 3 recovered TCR RNA copies per cell were obtained by modeling, versus roughly 9.1 by digital PCR, implying a capture efficiency of around 28%. In CMV-specific effector cells, clones with more than 20 RNA copies contained over 98% of molecules, whereas in naive cells such clones contained under 1% of molecules. Spiked-in Jurkat TCR RNA equal to a single cell's worth was reported to be detectable even within 1,100,000 naive CD8 T cells. Identical TCR molecules sharing a barcode could cause highly expanded clone sizes to be underestimated.

This receptor was obtained from a human donor in good health. Some libraries in this study had Jurkat cell RNA spiked in. The chain was built from TRBV14 and TRBJ2-1; a weak D assignment points to TRBD2 (7 bases agree). Sequenced material: naive CD8+ T cells from blood, with Jurkat cell RNA spiked in. What this sample's cell subset or site label stands for: FACS-sorted CD8+CD4-CCR7+CD45RA+ naive T cells. CDR3 protein: CASSPKRGGAGNFNEQFF. The nucleotide sequence is TGTGCCAGCAGCCCTAAGAGGGGGGGGGCCGGGAACTTCAATGAGCAGTTCTTC.